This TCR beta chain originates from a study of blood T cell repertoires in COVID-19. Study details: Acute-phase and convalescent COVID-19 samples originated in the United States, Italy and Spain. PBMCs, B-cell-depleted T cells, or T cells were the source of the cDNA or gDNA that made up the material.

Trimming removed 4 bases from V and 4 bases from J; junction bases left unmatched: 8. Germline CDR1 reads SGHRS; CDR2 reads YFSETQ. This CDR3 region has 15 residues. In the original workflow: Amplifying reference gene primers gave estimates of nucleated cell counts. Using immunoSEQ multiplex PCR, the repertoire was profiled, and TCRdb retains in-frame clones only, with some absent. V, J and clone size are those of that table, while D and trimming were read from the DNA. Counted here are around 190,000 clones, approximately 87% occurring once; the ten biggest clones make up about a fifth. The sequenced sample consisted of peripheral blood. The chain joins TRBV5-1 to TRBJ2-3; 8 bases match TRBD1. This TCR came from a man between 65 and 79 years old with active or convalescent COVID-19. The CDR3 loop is CASSQGQGEADTQYF. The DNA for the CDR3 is TGCGCCAGCAGCCAAGGACAGGGAGAGGCAGATACGCAGTATTTT.